The source of this T cell receptor beta chain is a study of T-cell reconstitution after alpha-beta-depleted transplantation in children. V lost 6 bases and J 2 bases, leaving 14 bases between the germline ends. Germline CDR1 and CDR2: SGHRS and YFSETQ. The CDR3 spans 14 residues. Preparation of the TCRbeta library used unique molecular identifiers. TCRdb analysed the PCR reads with MiXCR anew, one entry per CDR3 protein. Of about 540,000 distinct CDR3 sequences listed, 15% to 20% are singletons. This clonotype originated in a human donor who donated a stem cell graft to a child with acute lymphoblastic leukemia. The chain links TRBV5-1 to TRBJ1-2; perhaps TRBD1 as D (5 bases). Sequences were derived from PBMCs from the stem cell graft donor, sampled from the stem cell graft. The CDR3 DNA sequence: TGCGCCAGCAACCATCAGGGTACCAACTATGGCTACACCTTC. Encoded protein: CASNHQGTNYGYTF.